These 5 T cell receptor beta chains share one sample of origin, sequenced in a study of T cells in women clearing cervical HPV infection. Generated by immunoSEQ multiplex PCR, the TCRdb table keeps only in-frame clones and is missing some. Recorded here are tens of thousands of clones; the top ten clones represent under 2%. The sequencing sample was made of blood buffy coat. The receptor source for this set is a woman between 18 and 69 years old with a cervical HPV16 infection that either progressed to CIN3+ or cleared (not recorded which).

Worth noting for this clone: The read ends 3 residues shy of where the CDR3 ends; the end is completed using the germline J gene. V is TRBV5-1 and J is TRBJ2-7; D not resolved. CDR1 is SGHRS, CDR2 YFSETQ, per germline. The CDR3 length is 14 residues. Trimming pared 0 bases from V and 2 bases from J, leaving 9 bases between. This CDR3 reads CASSLVAQTYEQYF. The DNA read from the CDR3 is TGCGCCAGCAGCTTGGTTGCCCAGACCTACGAG.

In the case of this clone: The sequenced fragment ends 3 residues before the CDR3 boundary, so the rest is inferred from the germline J gene. V is TRBV24-1 and J is TRBJ2-7, with D perhaps matching TRBD1 (6 bases). V was shortened by 4 bases and J by 3 bases, with 27 bases between the two germline ends. Germline CDR1 is KGHDR and CDR2 is SFDVKD. The CDR3 has 19 residues. The DNA read from the CDR3 is TGTGCCACCAGTGACCCTCGGTTTCCGATTGGGACATCTGACTACGAG. Translating it yields CATSDPRFPIGTSDYE. The whole CDR3 sequence reads CATSDPRFPIGTSDYEQYF.

As to this clone: The sequenced fragment ends 3 residues before the CDR3 boundary, so the rest is inferred from the germline J gene. This sequence joins TRBV2 and TRBJ2-7, with no clear D. The CDR3 covers 15 residues. Trimming shortened V by 5 bases and J by 1 base, and 15 bases separated the two germline ends. From germline, CDR1 is SNHLY and CDR2 FYNNEI. CDR3 sequence: CASSRRLLRSYEQYF. The covered CDR3 bases are TGTGCCAGCAGTCGTCGACTCCTAAGATCCTACGAG.

With respect to this clone: Coverage ceases 3 residues before the CDR3 finishes, and the germline J gene fills in the end. V gene TRBV5-4 combines with J gene TRBJ2-1; 7 bases fit TRBD1. The V segment lost 1 base and the J segment 8 bases; nucleotides outside the gene matches: 6. The length of the CDR3 is 14 residues. CDR1 is SGHNT and CDR2 is YYREEE in the germline V gene (reference sequence). CDR3: CASSLQSTGDEQFF. Incomplete CDR3 DNA: TGTGCCAGCAGCTTGCAATCTACAGGGGATGAG.

On this clone itself: The observed sequence ends 3 residues before the CDR3 terminus, with the missing tail filled in from the germline J gene. The chain is built from TRBV5-4 and TRBJ1-1; TRBD1 aligns across 9 bases. Germline values: CDR1 SGHNT, CDR2 YYREEE (reference sequence). The CDR3 sequence is 15 residues long. The junction had 2 bases not matched to a gene; V was cut back by 2 bases and J by 0 bases. The covered CDR3 bases are TGTGCCAGCAGCTTCCGGGACAGGGTGAACACTGAA. This gives the protein CASSFRDRVNTE. The complete CDR3 protein is CASSFRDRVNTEAFF.